Listed below are T cell receptor beta chains from one sample, sequenced in a study of graft-versus-host responses after intestinal transplantation. Their antigens are not known. Some clones are missing from TCRdb's copy, which holds only in-frame ones; the method was immunoSEQ multiplex PCR. The repertoire consists of tens of thousands of clones, with about 80% occurring once and the leading ten covering around a fifth. The source material was unstimulated CD8+ T cells sorted from spleen or lymph node cells, sampled before intestinal transplant. The receptors here all came from a human donor who received an intestinal transplant. Each CDR3 is given with its conserved first and last residue. D genes are given only for firm matches. Only some rows state a clone size, as once, few, many or a class for expanded clones.

cdr3_length d_call j_call v_call clone_size cdr3_nt cdr3_aa
15 TRBD2 TRBJ2-7 TRBV28 NA TGTGCCAGCAGTTTTACTAGCGGGAGCAGGTACGAGCAGTACTTC CASSFTSGSRYEQYF
14 TRBD1 TRBJ1-4 TRBV7-8 few TGTGCCAGCAGCCAGGGGACAGGGAATGAAAAACTGTTTTTT CASSQGTGNEKLFF
16 NA TRBJ2-1 TRBV4-1 NA TGCGCCAGCAGCCAAGACAGGCTGGACTATGAAAATGAGCAGTTCTTC CASSQDRLDYENEQFF
14 TRBD1 TRBJ1-5 TRBV19 NA TGTGCCAGTAGTTCCAGGGGGGCCCATCAGCCCCAGCATTTT CASSSRGAHQPQHF
15 NA TRBJ1-4 TRBV28 NA TGTGCCAGCAGTTTACCCGAGGGACTAGCCGAAAAACTGTTTTTT CASSLPEGLAEKLFF
12 NA TRBJ2-1 TRBV28 medium-sized TGTGCCAGCAGTCCCACTAACAATGAGCAGTTCTTC CASSPTNNEQFF
15 NA TRBJ2-7 TRBV2 NA TGTGCCAGCAGTGAAAACGGGGGGCAAACCTACGAGCAGTACTTC CASSENGGQTYEQYF
16 NA TRBJ2-7 TRBV14 NA TGTGCCAGCAGCCCAGTTGATTGGGGCGGAGCCTACGAGCAGTACTTC CASSPVDWGGAYEQYF
14 TRBD1 TRBJ1-1 TRBV2 NA TGTGCCAGCGGACAGGGCCACATGAACACTGAAGCTTTCTTT CASGQGHMNTEAFF
16 NA TRBJ1-1 TRBV4-1 NA TGCGCCAGCAGCCAAGTAGGTTTACAGGGGAACACTGAAGCTTTCTTT CASSQVGLQGNTEAFF
14 TRBD1 TRBJ2-2 TRBV28 NA TGTGCCACCCGGGGACAGGCGAACACCGGGGAGCTGTTTTTT CATRGQANTGELFF
20 TRBD2 TRBJ2-3 TRBV27 NA TGTGCCAGCAGTCGGGGGGCCAGCGGGAGAGAGGGGGGGCACACAGATACGCAGTATTTT CASSRGASGREGGHTDTQYF
16 TRBD2 TRBJ2-7 TRBV6-6 NA TGTGCCAGCAGTTACTCGCCGGGCCTAGCGGGTTACGAGCAGTACTTC CASSYSPGLAGYEQYF
15 TRBD1 TRBJ2-2 TRBV30 NA TGTGCCTGGAGGCGGACAGGGCGGGGCACCGGGGAGCTGTTTTTT CAWRRTGRGTGELFF
15 NA TRBJ1-1 TRBV9 NA TGTGCCAGCAGCTCGTCCGGACATACCAACACTGAAGCTTTCTTT CASSSSGHTNTEAFF
13 NA TRBJ1-5 TRBV28 NA TGTGCCAGCAACCACAGGATTCGACAGCCCCAGCATTTT CASNHRIRQPQHF
13 NA TRBJ2-5 TRBV11-1 NA TGTGCCAGCAGCCCACCCCTAGATACGACCCAGTACTTC CASSPPLDTTQYF
16 TRBD2 TRBJ2-1 TRBV6-6 NA TGTGCCAGCAGTTACGATAGCGGGGGGGCCTACAATGAGCAGTTCTTC CASSYDSGGAYNEQFF
15 TRBD1 TRBJ2-7 TRBV29-1 medium-sized TGCAGCGTTGAAGGGGACAGCTCCTACTCCTACGAGCAGTACTTC CSVEGDSSYSYEQYF
15 NA TRBJ1-2 TRBV29-1 NA TGCAGCGACGATGCCAGGGTGGAGGGTTACTATGGCTACACCTTC CSDDARVEGYYGYTF
13 TRBD2 TRBJ2-1 TRBV6-1 once TGTGCCAGCATGACTAGCGGGGGGGATGAGCAGTTCTTC CASMTSGGDEQFF
14 TRBD1 TRBJ1-1 TRBV10-3 once TGTGCCATCAGCCCGGGACAGGGGTACACTGAAGCTTTCTTT CAISPGQGYTEAFF
18 TRBD1 TRBJ1-2 TRBV5-8 NA TGTGCCAGCAGCTTGGGGGCCAGGGGGTTGGACTCTAACTATGGCTACACCTTC CASSLGARGLDSNYGYTF
17 TRBD2 TRBJ2-5 TRBV10-3 NA TGTGCCATCAGTGGCCAGAAAGCGGGACGACTGGGAGAGACCCAGTACTTC CAISGQKAGRLGETQYF
17 TRBD2 TRBJ2-1 TRBV2 NA TGTGCCAGCAGTCCTCTAGCGGGCCTTAGCTCCTACAATGAGCAGTTCTTC CASSPLAGLSSYNEQFF
17 TRBD1 TRBJ2-7 TRBV19 NA TGTGCCAGTAGTCCCGCCGGGGACAGGGCGAACTCCTACGAGCAGTACTTC CASSPAGDRANSYEQYF
14 NA TRBJ2-7 TRBV27 NA TGTGCCAGCAGTTTATCGACGGGGGTTGGCGAGCAGTACTTC CASSLSTGVGEQYF
14 TRBD2 TRBJ2-2 TRBV6-1 NA TGTGCCAGCAGCGGGGGGGTGGGCACCGGGGGGCTGTTTTTT CASSGGVGTGGLFF
19 TRBD2 TRBJ2-3 TRBV7-8 once TGTGCCAGCAGCTTTGACCGGGAATGGGCTAGCGGGAGTCAAGATACGCAGTATTTT CASSFDREWASGSQDTQYF
13 NA TRBJ2-1 TRBV7-9 NA TGTGCCAGCAGCTTAGCGCCTATAAATGAGCAGTTCTTC CASSLAPINEQFF
14 TRBD1 TRBJ1-2 TRBV19 NA TGTGCCAGTCTCGATCGGAGACAGGGGAATGGCTACACCTTC CASLDRRQGNGYTF
15 NA TRBJ2-1 TRBV11-2 NA TGTGCCAGCAGCTTATGGGGCGACGACAACAATGAGCAGTTCTTC CASSLWGDDNNEQFF